One T cell receptor (beta chain) is described in this entry. This entry comes from a study of Ad26.COV2.S vaccination and SARS-CoV-2 variants. Study in general: Intramuscular Ad26.COV2.S at 5x10^10 or 1x10^11 viral particles.

The CDR3 extends over 15 amino acids. CDR1 and CDR2 (germline): LNHDA, SQIVND (reference sequence). V lost 4 bases and J 1 base, leaving 10 bases between the germline ends. Treatment defined: over 15 received Ad26.COV2.S at low or high dose, single or two shots; several received placebo; per-sample allocation not given. At day 63 after the first vaccine or placebo injection, samples were drawn. This table comes from immunoSEQ multiplex PCR, and its TCRdb copy is limited to in-frame clones, with some not included. The data show some 480,000 clones, roughly 85% seen once. The sequence came from a person aged 18-60 years who received the Ad26.COV2.S COVID-19 vaccine or a placebo. The J gene is TRBJ2-2, the V gene TRBV19; weak D call: TRBD1 (5 bases). The starting material was peripheral blood, obtained in a trial of Ad26.COV2.S vaccine versus placebo. The CDR3 sequence: CASSRPGQNTGELFF. The CDR3 nucleotides are TGTGCCAGTAGTAGACCCGGACAGAACACCGGGGAGCTGTTTTTT.